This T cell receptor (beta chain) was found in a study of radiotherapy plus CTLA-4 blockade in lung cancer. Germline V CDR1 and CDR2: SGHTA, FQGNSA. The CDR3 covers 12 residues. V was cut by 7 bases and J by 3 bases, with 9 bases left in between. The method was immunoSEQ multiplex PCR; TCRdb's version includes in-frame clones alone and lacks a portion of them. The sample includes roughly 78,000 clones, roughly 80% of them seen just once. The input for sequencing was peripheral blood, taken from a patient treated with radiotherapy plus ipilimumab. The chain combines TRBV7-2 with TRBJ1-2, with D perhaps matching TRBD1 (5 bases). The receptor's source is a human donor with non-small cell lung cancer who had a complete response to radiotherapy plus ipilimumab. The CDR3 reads CASKTVHYGYTF. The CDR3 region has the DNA TGTGCCAGCAAGACAGTACACTATGGCTACACCTTC.